This record concerns one T cell receptor (beta chain) sequence. Its antigen is currently unknown. V lost 2 bases, J lost 4 bases, and 16 bases stayed unmatched. The CDR3 is 19 amino acids. The V gene's germline CDR1 is MNHEY and CDR2 SVGEGT. This specimen belongs to a study of blood T cells in healthy people across ages. Overall study results and limits: Diversity was higher, and naive CD4+ cells more numerous, in long-lived donors than in aged donors.

Next came a second PCR, run for about 6 to 12 cycles, which used a sample-barcoded 5' primer along with a J-beta primer mix. TCRdb re-called the 5' RACE reads through MiXCR, storing one row per CDR3 protein. The repertoire has about 780,000 distinct CDR3 sequences, roughly 24% of them found once; the top ten carry around 3%. The same sample was also studied in work on T cells of mothers and their children.

The source of this sequence is a boy under 18 in good health. This chain uses TRBV6-2 or TRBV6-3 with TRBJ2-7; 11 bases align to TRBD2. Sequenced material: blood. The CDR3 DNA follows: TGTGCCAGCAGTTACGAACGGACTAGCGGGCCCCTTGGGGAATACGAGCAGTACTTC. The encoded protein is CASSYERTSGPLGEYEQYF.